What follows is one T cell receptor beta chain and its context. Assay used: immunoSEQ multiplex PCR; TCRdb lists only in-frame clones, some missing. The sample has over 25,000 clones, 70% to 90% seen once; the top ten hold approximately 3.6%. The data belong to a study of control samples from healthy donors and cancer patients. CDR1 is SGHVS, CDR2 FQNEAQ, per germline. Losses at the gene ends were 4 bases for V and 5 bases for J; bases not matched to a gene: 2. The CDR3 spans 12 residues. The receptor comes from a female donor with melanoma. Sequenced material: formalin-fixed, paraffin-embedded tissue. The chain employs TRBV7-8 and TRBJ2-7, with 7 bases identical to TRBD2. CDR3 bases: TGTGCCAGCAGCTGGGGGGGACACGAGCAGTACTTC. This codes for CASSWGGHEQYF.